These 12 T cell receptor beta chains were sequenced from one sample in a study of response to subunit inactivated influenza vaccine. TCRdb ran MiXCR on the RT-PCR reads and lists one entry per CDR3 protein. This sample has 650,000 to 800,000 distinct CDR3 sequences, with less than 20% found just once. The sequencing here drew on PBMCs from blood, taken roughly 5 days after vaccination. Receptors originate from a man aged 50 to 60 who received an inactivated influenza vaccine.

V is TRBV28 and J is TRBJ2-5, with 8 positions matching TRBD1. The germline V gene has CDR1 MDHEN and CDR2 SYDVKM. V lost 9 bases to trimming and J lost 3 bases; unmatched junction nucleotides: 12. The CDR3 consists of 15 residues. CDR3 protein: CARIPGQGREETQYF. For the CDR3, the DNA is TGTGCCAGGATTCCCGGACAGGGTCGCGAAGAGACCCAGTACTTC.

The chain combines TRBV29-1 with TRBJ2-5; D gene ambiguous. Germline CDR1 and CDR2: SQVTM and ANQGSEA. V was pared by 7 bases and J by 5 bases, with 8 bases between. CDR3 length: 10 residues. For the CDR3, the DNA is TGCAGCGCCGGCCGGGAGACCCAGTACTTC. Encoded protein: CSAGRETQYF.

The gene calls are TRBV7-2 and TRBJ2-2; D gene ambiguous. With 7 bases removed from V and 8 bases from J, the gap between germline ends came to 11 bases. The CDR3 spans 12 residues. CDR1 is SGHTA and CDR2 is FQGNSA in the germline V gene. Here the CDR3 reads CASTPVGGELFF. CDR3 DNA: TGTGCCAGCACCCCCGTCGGGGGGGAGCTGTTTTTT.

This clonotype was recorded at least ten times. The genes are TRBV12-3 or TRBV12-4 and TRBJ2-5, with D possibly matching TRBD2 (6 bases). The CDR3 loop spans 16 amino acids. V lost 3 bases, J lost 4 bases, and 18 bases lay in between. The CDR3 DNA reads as TGTGCCAGCAGTTTGACGTCCGGGGCGCGGGGAGAGACCCAGTACTTC. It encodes CASSLTSGARGETQYF.

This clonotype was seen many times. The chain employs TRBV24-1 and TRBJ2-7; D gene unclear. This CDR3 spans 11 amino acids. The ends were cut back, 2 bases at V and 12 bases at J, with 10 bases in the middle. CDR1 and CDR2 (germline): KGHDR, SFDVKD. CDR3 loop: CATSDSQVWYF. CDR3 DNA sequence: TGTGCCACCAGTGATTCCCAGGTATGGTACTTC.

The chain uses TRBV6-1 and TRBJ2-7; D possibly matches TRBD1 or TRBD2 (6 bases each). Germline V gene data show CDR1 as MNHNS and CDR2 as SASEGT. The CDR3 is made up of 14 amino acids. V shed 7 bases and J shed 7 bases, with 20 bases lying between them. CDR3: CASTKQGGKGEQYF. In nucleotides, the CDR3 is TGTGCCAGCACCAAACAGGGAGGCAAGGGTGAGCAGTACTTC.

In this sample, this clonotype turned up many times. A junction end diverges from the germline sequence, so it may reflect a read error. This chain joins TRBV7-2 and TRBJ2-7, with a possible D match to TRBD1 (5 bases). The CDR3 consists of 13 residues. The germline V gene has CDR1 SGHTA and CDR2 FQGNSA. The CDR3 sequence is CASSLGREYEQYF. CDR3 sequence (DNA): TGCGCCAGCAGCCTGGGCAGGGAATACGAGCAGTACTTC.

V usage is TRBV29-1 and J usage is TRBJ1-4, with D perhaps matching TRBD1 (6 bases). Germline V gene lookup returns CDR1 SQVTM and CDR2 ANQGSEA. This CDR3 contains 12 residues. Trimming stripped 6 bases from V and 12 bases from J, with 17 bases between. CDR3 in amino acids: CSVPTGAGELFF. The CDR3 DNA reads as TGCAGCGTCCCGACAGGTGCGGGCGAACTGTTTTTT. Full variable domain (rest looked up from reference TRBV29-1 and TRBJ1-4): SAVISQKPSRDICQRGTSLTIQCQVDSQVTMMFWYRQQPGQSLTLIATANQGSEATYESGFVIDKFPISRPNLTFSTLTVSNMSPEDSSIYLCSVPTGAGELFFGSGTQLSVL.

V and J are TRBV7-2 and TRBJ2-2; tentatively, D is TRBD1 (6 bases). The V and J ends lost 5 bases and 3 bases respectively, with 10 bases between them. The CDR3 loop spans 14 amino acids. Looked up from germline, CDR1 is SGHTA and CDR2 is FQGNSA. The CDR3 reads CASSPNRDTGELFF. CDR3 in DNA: TGTGCCAGCAGCCCGAACAGGGACACCGGGGAGCTGTTTTTT.

The CDR3 DNA follows: TGTGTGAACACTGAAGCTTTCTTT. It yields the protein CVNTEAFF. The V and J genes are TRBV5-6 and TRBJ1-1; D uncertain. Germline values: CDR1 SGHDT, CDR2 YYEEEE. The CDR3 is made up of 8 amino acids. Full variable domain (outside the CDR3, taken from reference TRBV5-6 and TRBJ1-1): DAGVTQSPTHLIKTRGQQVTLRCSPKSGHDTVSWYQQALGQGPQFIFQYYEEEERQRGNFPDRFSGHQFPNYSSELNVNALLLGDSALYLCVNTEAFFGQGTRLTVV.

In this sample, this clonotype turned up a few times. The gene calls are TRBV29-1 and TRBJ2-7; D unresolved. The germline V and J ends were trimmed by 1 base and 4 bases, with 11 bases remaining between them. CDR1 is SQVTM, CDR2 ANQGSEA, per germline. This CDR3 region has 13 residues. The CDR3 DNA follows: TGCAGCGTTGAAGGTGCCGGGCTTTACGAGCAGTACTTC. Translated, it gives CSVEGAGLYEQYF.

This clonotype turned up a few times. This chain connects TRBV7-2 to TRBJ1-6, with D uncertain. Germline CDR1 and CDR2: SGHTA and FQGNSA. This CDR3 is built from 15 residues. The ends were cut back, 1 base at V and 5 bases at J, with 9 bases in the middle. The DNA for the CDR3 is TGTGCCAGCAGCTTAGGAGGAGCCGATAATTCACCCCTCCACTTT. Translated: CASSLGGADNSPLHF.